This record covers a single TCR beta chain. The antigen is not known. The data are from a study of cytomegalovirus exposure and HLA in healthy donors. General study points: Most TCR beta V segments were productive about 90% or about 30% of the time in an earlier analysis. The later analysis indicated that the majority of CMV-associated TCR beta chains appeared HLA-restricted. Follow-up analysis later connected one missense variant in DCLRE1C with trimming of TCR beta V- and J-genes.

The PCR ran on 60 Vbeta and 13 Jbeta primers. Clones were read by immunoSEQ multiplex PCR, and TCRdb kept only the in-frame ones, dropping some. The table includes some 140,000 clones, 60% to 80% detected once. V was shortened by 6 bases and J by 6 bases, with 14 bases between the two germline ends. The germline V gene encodes CDR1 MDHEN and CDR2 SYDVKM. This CDR3 is 13 amino acids long. At the time of sampling, donors were nominally healthy, though unrecorded immune exposures were likely. This TCR was sampled from a man younger than 35 in good health and CMV-seronegative. The J gene is TRBJ1-2, the V gene TRBV28; the D is unclear. Sequencing used PBMCs. CDR3 sequence (DNA): TGTGCCAGCAGAGCGAGTCCGCCCGATGGCTACACCTTC. Residues: CASRASPPDGYTF.